The rows below give T cell receptor beta chains drawn from one sample of a study of T cells in Graves' hyperthyroidism and ophthalmopathy. MiXCR, applied by TCRdb to the multiplex PCR reads, yields one record per CDR3 protein. Here the sample spans some 550,000 distinct CDR3 sequences, less than 25% being singletons. The material sequenced was blood. These receptors were obtained from a man aged 18 to 35 with Graves' hyperthyroidism. Each CDR3 is given with its conserved first and last residue. The order of the fields is clone size, J gene, V gene, D gene, CDR3 DNA, CDR3 protein. D genes are given only for firm matches. Clone size, where shown, is once, few, many, or a class for clones that have expanded.

clone_size: many; j_call: TRBJ1-5; v_call: TRBV19; d_call: .; cdr3_nt: TGTGCCAGTAGTATATCGGCGGGACAGCCCCAGCATTTT; cdr3_aa: CASSISAGQPQHF
clone_size: .; j_call: TRBJ2-2; v_call: TRBV4-1; d_call: .; cdr3_nt: TGCGCCAGCAGCCTCCTCGGAGCGATGGGCGGGGAGCTGTTTTTT; cdr3_aa: CASSLLGAMGGELFF
clone_size: many; j_call: TRBJ1-5; v_call: TRBV6-1; d_call: .; cdr3_nt: TGTGCCAGCAGGAGGGTGAACGGCAATCAGCCCCAGCATTTT; cdr3_aa: CASRRVNGNQPQHF
clone_size: many; j_call: TRBJ2-7; v_call: TRBV6-1; d_call: TRBD1; cdr3_nt: TGTGCCAGCAGTGAAGAAGGGGACAGGGGTTACGAGCAGTACTTC; cdr3_aa: CASSEEGDRGYEQYF
clone_size: many; j_call: TRBJ1-5; v_call: TRBV27; d_call: .; cdr3_nt: TGTGCCAGCAGTTTTAAGCCCCCGGTCTCGAGGGAGCCCCAGCATTTT; cdr3_aa: CASSFKPPVSREPQHF
clone_size: many; j_call: TRBJ1-5; v_call: TRBV28; d_call: .; cdr3_nt: TGTGCCAGCAGTTTCAGGGGTGCTGAGCCCCAGCATTTT; cdr3_aa: CASSFRGAEPQHF
clone_size: many; j_call: TRBJ2-5; v_call: TRBV5-5; d_call: .; cdr3_nt: TGTGCCAGCAGCTACGGGGGCCTTCAGTACTTC; cdr3_aa: CASSYGGLQYF
clone_size: many; j_call: TRBJ1-2; v_call: TRBV4-2; d_call: TRBD1; cdr3_nt: TGTGCCAGCAGCCAACCTGGACAGGGTGTGTGGGGCTACACCTTC; cdr3_aa: CASSQPGQGVWGYTF
clone_size: few; j_call: TRBJ1-1; v_call: TRBV20-1; d_call: .; cdr3_nt: TGCAGTGCTCCCCGGGGAACTGAAGCTTTCTTT; cdr3_aa: CSAPRGTEAFF
clone_size: many; j_call: TRBJ1-5; v_call: TRBV12-3/TRBV12-4; d_call: .; cdr3_nt: TGTGCCAGCAGTTTACAACCTAGCAATCAGCCCCAGCATTTT; cdr3_aa: CASSLQPSNQPQHF
clone_size: many; j_call: TRBJ2-5; v_call: TRBV2; d_call: .; cdr3_nt: TGTGCCAGCAGTGAAAGGCCAGGGAGAAAAGAGGCCCAGTACTTC; cdr3_aa: CASSERPGRKEAQYF
clone_size: .; j_call: TRBJ2-5; v_call: TRBV6-1; d_call: .; cdr3_nt: TGTGCCAGCAGTGAGGAGGGGAAGACCCAGTACTTC; cdr3_aa: CASSEEGKTQYF
clone_size: many; j_call: TRBJ2-2; v_call: TRBV5-1; d_call: .; cdr3_nt: TGCGCCAGCAGCTTGAGAGGCGCGGGGGCTACGGGAACCGGGGAGCTGTTTTTT; cdr3_aa: CASSLRGAGATGTGELFF
clone_size: many; j_call: TRBJ2-7; v_call: TRBV20-1; d_call: .; cdr3_nt: TGCAGTGCTAGTTCCATAGCAGGGGAGCAGTACTTC; cdr3_aa: CSASSIAGEQYF
clone_size: few; j_call: TRBJ2-2; v_call: TRBV28; d_call: TRBD2; cdr3_nt: TGTGCCAGCAGTTTTTCTAGCGGGGACACCGGGGAGCTGTTTTTT; cdr3_aa: CASSFSSGDTGELFF
clone_size: .; j_call: TRBJ2-7; v_call: TRBV4-1; d_call: .; cdr3_nt: TGCGCCAGCAGCCAAGTAATTACAATGGTACCTATAGGGCAGTACTTC; cdr3_aa: CASSQVITMVPIGQYF
clone_size: many; j_call: TRBJ1-2; v_call: TRBV28; d_call: .; cdr3_nt: TGTGCCAGCAGTTTAATAGCCTATGGCTACACCTTC; cdr3_aa: CASSLIAYGYTF
clone_size: many; j_call: TRBJ2-2; v_call: TRBV2; d_call: .; cdr3_nt: TGTGCCAGCATGGGCAGGGCTAACACCGGGGAGCTGTTTTTT; cdr3_aa: CASMGRANTGELFF
clone_size: many; j_call: TRBJ1-1; v_call: TRBV9; d_call: .; cdr3_nt: TGTGCCAGCAGCGTAGGGTATGGGCAGAACACTGAAGCTTTCTTT; cdr3_aa: CASSVGYGQNTEAFF
clone_size: once; j_call: TRBJ2-5; v_call: TRBV6-1; d_call: .; cdr3_nt: TGTGCCAGCGTAGTGGGTACAGGGTTGGCGGAGACCCAGTACTTC; cdr3_aa: CASVVGTGLAETQYF
clone_size: .; j_call: TRBJ2-7; v_call: TRBV4-1; d_call: .; cdr3_nt: TGCGCCAGCAGCCAAGATGCGACAGTCTACGAGCAGTACTTC; cdr3_aa: CASSQDATVYEQYF
clone_size: many; j_call: TRBJ2-6; v_call: TRBV7-6; d_call: TRBD2; cdr3_nt: TGTGCCAGCAGCTTGTTCGCTGCGGGGGTCGCTGTCTCTGGGGCCAACGTCCTGACTTTC; cdr3_aa: CASSLFAAGVAVSGANVLTF